The entry below gives a single TCR beta chain sequence along with its context. The antigen it binds to is not known. Qualities for individual bases were not recorded, and no much larger clone is one base off. The CDR3 starts with the cysteine, ends with the phenylalanine, and has 12 residues. Only the CDR3 DNA is retained, 36 bases long and in frame from the first base. V was cut back by 10 bases and J by 1 base, leaving a gap of 10 bases between them. The germline V gene gives CDR1 as ENHRY and CDR2 as SYGVKD. Preparation of the library involved RT-PCR. The listed sequencing device is Illumina HiSeq 2500. TCRdb cleaned the public reads at Q25 with fastp, built clones with MiXCR and kept in-frame beta chains. Rows with one shared CDR3 protein collapse into an entry with the most common genes and DNA. This sample comprises just under 550,000 distinct CDR3 sequences, around 25% of them detected only once. Clones ranked in the top ten supply around 2.8% of the sample.

This sample is part of a study of response to subunit inactivated influenza vaccine (dated by TCRdb to about 2018). General notes on the study: Deep quantitative T cell receptor repertoire profiling was used in the study to track responses to a trivalent subunit inactivated influenza vaccine.

The study at large found these results: According to the authors, only a limited number of new T cells may be recruited by each seasonal influenza vaccination.

The sample also formed part of further work on T cells expressing NK-cell markers. Looking at the second paper: The TCR beta cDNA libraries were made using 5'RACE template switching, a step that added both a universal primer site and unique molecular identifiers. In sorted CD3+CD56+NKG2C+, CD3+CD56+NKG2C- and CD3+CD56-NKG2C+ T-cell subsets from about eight donors, TCR beta-chain repertoires were profiled. Among the eight sequenced donors, seven were HCMV-seropositive and one was HCMV-seronegative. In several experiments an anti-gammadeltaTCR antibody was added to restrict sorting to alphabetaTCR-expressing T cells. In six donors, the dominant CD3+CD56+NKG2C+ clonotypes were among the top 10 CD8+ clonotypes and accounted for about 1.0-7.5% of CD8+ T cells. Those dominant clonotypes were again the most abundant among CD3+CD56-NKG2C+ cells in a few donors, at roughly 28.3-65%. Whether the expanded NKG2C-expressing T cell clones were specific for HCMV antigens remained unclear. Randomly selected healthy volunteers, three men and five women, were used as the eight sequenced donors. To determine HCMV serostatus, a commercial ELISA kit was used to detect HCMV-specific IgG in serum. Ficoll density gradient centrifugation was used to isolate peripheral blood mononuclear cells from blood. Magnetic immunoseparation with Miltenyi isolation kits was used to isolate CD4+ and CD8+ T cells from PBMC. cDNA synthesis was primed from the TCR beta constant segment, followed by two successive PCR amplification steps. Libraries were sequenced as 2 x 150 bp reads on Illumina HiSeq 2000/2500, MiSeq or NextSeq. MIGEC was used to demultiplex reads and group the reads by UMI, and MiTCR was used to assemble and quantify clonotypes. Only TCR cDNA sequences supported by at least two reads were kept to exclude erroneous sequences. The tcR package was used for downstream repertoire analysis, and clonotypes were matched between fractions using CDR3 nucleotide sequence together with V segment. VDJmatch was used to annotate antigen specificity against VDJdb, with one amino acid substitution in CDR3 allowed.

The sample in question was CD4+ T cells sorted from PBMCs, obtained 12 days after vaccination. The chain employs TRBV10-3 and TRBJ2-5; no D gene is confidently identified. The receptor was isolated from a man aged 45-65 years who received an inactivated influenza vaccine. Donor details come from another sample of the same person, matched by shared clones. CDR3 protein: CATGPFQETQYF. The nucleotide sequence reads TGTGCCACCGGCCCCTTCCAAGAGACCCAGTACTTC.